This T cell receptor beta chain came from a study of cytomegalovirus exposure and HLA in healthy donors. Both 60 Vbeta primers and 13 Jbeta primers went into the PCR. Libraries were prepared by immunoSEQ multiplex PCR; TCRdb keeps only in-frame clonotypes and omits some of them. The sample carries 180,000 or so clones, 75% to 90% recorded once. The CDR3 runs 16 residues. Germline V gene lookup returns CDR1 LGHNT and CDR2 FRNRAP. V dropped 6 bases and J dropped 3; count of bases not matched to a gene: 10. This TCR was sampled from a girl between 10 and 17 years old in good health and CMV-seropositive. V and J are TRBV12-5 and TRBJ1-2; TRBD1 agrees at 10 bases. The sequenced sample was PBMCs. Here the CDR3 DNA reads TGTGCTAGTGGCAGCCACGACAGGGGGCGGTACTATGGCTACACCTTC. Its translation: CASGSHDRGRYYGYTF.